This T cell receptor (beta chain) was captured by sequencing in a study of vaccination and CD4 T cells after COVID-19. For the study at large: Convalescent patients were SARS-CoV-2 positive by nasal swab PCR; nine or ten mild, one severe. Overlapping spike peptides from SARS-CoV-2, HCoV-NL63, HCoV-OC43 and HCoV-229E served to stimulate the cells.

Germline V lookup: CDR1 MNHEY, CDR2 SVGAGI. The CDR3 is made up of 14 amino acids. With 4 bases clipped from V and 5 bases from J, the junction kept 2 bases outside the gene matches. This clonotype showed up just a few times. What it binds is not known. The Oncomine TCR Beta short-read assay generated sequence data from the DNA of cultured CD4+ T cells. A single record per CDR3 protein comes from TCRdb applying MiXCR to the PCR reads. The sample contains roughly 20,000 distinct CDR3 sequences, approximately 51% of which appear only once. Treatment defined: roughly 11-day PBMC culture with coronavirus spike peptide pools or control peptides (ViraFEST assay).

The sample was CD4+ T cells from blood, cultured in vitro. The J gene is TRBJ2-2, the V gene TRBV6-5; TRBD1 matches at 9 bases. The TCR comes from a human donor who had recovered from COVID-19. CDR3 sequence reads: CASSWDRDTGELFF. CDR3 nucleotides: TGTGCCAGCAGTTGGGACAGGGATACCGGGGAGCTGTTTTTT.